Many counts were recorded for the clone carrying this T cell receptor (beta chain). Its antigen is unknown. This specimen comes from a study of T-cell memory formation after mild COVID-19. MiXCR, run by TCRdb on the 5' RACE reads, gives a single entry per CDR3 protein. The sample has 150,000 to 200,000 distinct CDR3 sequences, 9.5% to 13% seen once; the top ten hold 3% to 4%. V shed 4 bases, J shed 11 bases, and the junction held 8 bases outside the gene matches. The length of the CDR3 is 13 residues. CDR1 and CDR2 (germline): SGHRS, YFSETQ. Study conclusions and caveats: Second-wave clones with a day 37 peak had unconfirmed SARS-CoV-2 specificity. Cross-reactive memory apparently joined, as some responding clones appeared in pre-infection memory. Among CD4+ contracting clones, most were CM and EM, and CD8+ ones EMRA.

This sequence originates from a man younger than 35 who had mild COVID-19 (a few samples of this study predate the infection). Cell type and time point are not known. The genes are TRBV5-1 and TRBJ1-1; 10 bases align to TRBD1. The sequencing sample was made of PBMCs or a T cell subset sorted from them (not recorded which). CDR3 DNA: TGCGCCAGCAGCCGGGGGACAGGGGAGATTGCTTTCTTT. Translation: CASSRGTGEIAFF. Combining the CDR3 with reference TRBV5-1 and TRBJ1-1 gives the whole variable domain KAGVTQTPRYLIKTRGQQVTLSCSPISGHRSVSWYQQTPGQGLQFLFEYFSETQRNKGNFPGRFSGRQFSNSRSEMNVSTLELGDSALYLCASSRGTGEIAFFGQGTRLTVV.